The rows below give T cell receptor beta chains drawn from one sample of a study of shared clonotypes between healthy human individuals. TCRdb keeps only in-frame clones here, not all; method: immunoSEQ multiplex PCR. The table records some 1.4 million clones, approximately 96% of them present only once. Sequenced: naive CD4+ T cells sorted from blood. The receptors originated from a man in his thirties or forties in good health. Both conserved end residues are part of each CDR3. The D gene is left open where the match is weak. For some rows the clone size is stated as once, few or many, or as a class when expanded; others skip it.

CDR3 DNA: TGTGCCTGGTCAAGAGACGGGGTGCAGTACTTC
CDR3 protein: CAWSRDGVQYF
J gene: TRBJ2-7
D gene: .
clone size: .
V gene: TRBV30

CDR3 DNA: TGTGCCAGCAGTACGCGACAGGGGTCTGGAAACACCATATATTTT
CDR3 protein: CASSTRQGSGNTIYF
J gene: TRBJ1-3
D gene: TRBD1
clone size: .
V gene: TRBV28

CDR3 DNA: .
CDR3 protein: CASSFGAGEQFF
J gene: TRBJ2-1
D gene: .
clone size: .
V gene: TRBV7-2

CDR3 DNA: TGTGCCAGCAGTGAAGTGGGGATGGGGCTAGGAATGAACACTGAAGCTTTCTTT
CDR3 protein: CASSEVGMGLGMNTEAFF
J gene: TRBJ1-1
D gene: .
clone size: .
V gene: TRBV6-1

CDR3 DNA: TGTGCCAGCAGCCTAAGGACAGGGAGTGTATCGGATACGCAGTATTTT
CDR3 protein: CASSLRTGSVSDTQYF
J gene: TRBJ2-3
D gene: TRBD1
clone size: .
V gene: TRBV5-4

CDR3 DNA: TGTGCCAGCAGCGTAGCTGACAGGGCCTACGAGCAGTACTTC
CDR3 protein: CASSVADRAYEQYF
J gene: TRBJ2-7
D gene: TRBD1
clone size: .
V gene: TRBV9

CDR3 DNA: TGTGCCAGCAGCCGACGGGACAGGCCCATGGAAGGGGCCCAGCATTTT
CDR3 protein: CASSRRDRPMEGAQHF
J gene: TRBJ1-5
D gene: TRBD1
clone size: .
V gene: TRBV5-8

CDR3 DNA: TGTGCCAGCAGCTTTCAGGTTAATGAAAAACTGTTTTTT
CDR3 protein: CASSFQVNEKLFF
J gene: TRBJ1-4
D gene: .
clone size: .
V gene: TRBV5-4

CDR3 DNA: TGTGCCAGCAGCTTAGCGGGATCCTACAATGAGCAGTTCTTC
CDR3 protein: CASSLAGSYNEQFF
J gene: TRBJ2-1
D gene: .
clone size: .
V gene: TRBV11-3

CDR3 DNA: TGCGCCAGCAGCTTGCCCAGAGGGGGCGACGAAAAACTGTTTTTT
CDR3 protein: CASSLPRGGDEKLFF
J gene: TRBJ1-4
D gene: TRBD1
clone size: once
V gene: TRBV5-1

CDR3 DNA: TGTGCCAGCAGCCCCTCGACAGGGAACGGAAACACCATATATTTT
CDR3 protein: CASSPSTGNGNTIYF
J gene: TRBJ1-3
D gene: TRBD1
clone size: .
V gene: TRBV7-2

CDR3 DNA: TGTGCCAGCACCCCGGGGGCGCCGAGGGAGACCCAGTACTTC
CDR3 protein: CASTPGAPRETQYF
J gene: TRBJ2-5
D gene: .
clone size: .
V gene: TRBV7-4

CDR3 DNA: TGTGCCTGGAGTGTCGGCGAAAACTATGGCTACACCTTC
CDR3 protein: CAWSVGENYGYTF
J gene: TRBJ1-2
D gene: .
clone size: .
V gene: TRBV30

CDR3 DNA: TGTGCCAGCAGCAAAAACCAGGGAATCACCTACAATGAGCAGTTCTTC
CDR3 protein: CASSKNQGITYNEQFF
J gene: TRBJ2-1
D gene: .
clone size: .
V gene: TRBV7-2

CDR3 DNA: TGTGCCAGCAGTTTGATGGGCGCGGCTGAAGCTTTCTTT
CDR3 protein: CASSLMGAAEAFF
J gene: TRBJ1-1
D gene: .
clone size: .
V gene: TRBV6-5

CDR3 DNA: TGTGCCAGCAGCTCCCTTAGCCTCCGGGGCCACAATGAGCAGTTCTTC
CDR3 protein: CASSSLSLRGHNEQFF
J gene: TRBJ2-1
D gene: .
clone size: .
V gene: TRBV11-2

CDR3 DNA: TGTGCCAGCAGCTTGCTAGCGGAGGGAACCTACGAGCAGTACTTC
CDR3 protein: CASSLLAEGTYEQYF
J gene: TRBJ2-7
D gene: TRBD2
clone size: once
V gene: TRBV5-5

CDR3 DNA: TGTGCCAGCTCACCACCAAGGGGGCTAGCGGACTCCTACGAGCAGTACTTC
CDR3 protein: CASSPPRGLADSYEQYF
J gene: TRBJ2-7
D gene: .
clone size: .
V gene: TRBV18

CDR3 DNA: TGTGCCAGCAGCTCGAGTACGCCTGAGCAGTTCTTC
CDR3 protein: CASSSSTPEQFF
J gene: TRBJ2-1
D gene: .
clone size: once
V gene: TRBV7-6

CDR3 DNA: TGTGCCAGCAGTGAACCTTGGGGGAAGCCCGGGGAGCTGTTTTTT
CDR3 protein: CASSEPWGKPGELFF
J gene: TRBJ2-2
D gene: .
clone size: .
V gene: TRBV6-1

CDR3 DNA: TGTGCCAGCAGCCCGGTCGGGGGAGGAGCGAATACGCAGTATTTT
CDR3 protein: CASSPVGGGANTQYF
J gene: TRBJ2-3
D gene: .
clone size: .
V gene: TRBV5-4

CDR3 DNA: TGTGCCAGCAGCTTAGAATCGCTGTTGCCGGGGGAGCTGTTTTTT
CDR3 protein: CASSLESLLPGELFF
J gene: TRBJ2-2
D gene: .
clone size: .
V gene: TRBV7-9

CDR3 DNA: TGTGCCAGCACCTACACTGCGGGAACTGAAGCTTTCTTT
CDR3 protein: CASTYTAGTEAFF
J gene: TRBJ1-1
D gene: .
clone size: .
V gene: TRBV28

CDR3 DNA: TGCGCCAGCATGGCCCTCACAGATACGCAGTATTTT
CDR3 protein: CASMALTDTQYF
J gene: TRBJ2-3
D gene: .
clone size: .
V gene: TRBV10-1

CDR3 DNA: TGTGCTAGTGGTCCCCGGGTACCCCTGGACGAGCAGTACTTC
CDR3 protein: CASGPRVPLDEQYF
J gene: TRBJ2-7
D gene: .
clone size: .
V gene: TRBV12-5

CDR3 DNA: TGTGCCTGGATCCGGAACACTGAAGCTTTCTTT
CDR3 protein: CAWIRNTEAFF
J gene: TRBJ1-1
D gene: .
clone size: .
V gene: TRBV30

CDR3 DNA: TGCGCCAGCAGCTTGGTCCTAGCGGACTACGAGCAGTACTTC
CDR3 protein: CASSLVLADYEQYF
J gene: TRBJ2-7
D gene: TRBD2
clone size: .
V gene: TRBV5-1

CDR3 DNA: TGTGCCAGCAGCGCAGAGGGAGGGCGAGGCTACACCTTC
CDR3 protein: CASSAEGGRGYTF
J gene: TRBJ1-2
D gene: .
clone size: .
V gene: TRBV9

CDR3 DNA: TGTGCCAGCAGTCCCCTGGGGGCTAGCGGGAGCGGGGGGAACACCGGGGAGCTGTTTTTT
CDR3 protein: CASSPLGASGSGGNTGELFF
J gene: TRBJ2-2
D gene: TRBD2
clone size: .
V gene: TRBV28

CDR3 DNA: TGTGCCAGCAGTGAAGAGAGGGGCCCCTACAATGAGCAGTTCTTC
CDR3 protein: CASSEERGPYNEQFF
J gene: TRBJ2-1
D gene: .
clone size: .
V gene: TRBV2

CDR3 DNA: TGTGCCAGCTCAGGACGATTTGAAGGAATACATGAGCAGTTCTTC
CDR3 protein: CASSGRFEGIHEQFF
J gene: TRBJ2-1
D gene: .
clone size: .
V gene: TRBV2

CDR3 DNA: TGTGCCAGTAGTATAGTGGGGGGCAATCAGCCCCAGCATTTT
CDR3 protein: CASSIVGGNQPQHF
J gene: TRBJ1-5
D gene: .
clone size: .
V gene: TRBV19

CDR3 DNA: TGTGCCAGCTCTCAGCATTCGAACACTGAAGCTTTCTTT
CDR3 protein: CASSQHSNTEAFF
J gene: TRBJ1-1
D gene: .
clone size: .
V gene: TRBV18

CDR3 DNA: TGTGCCAGCAGGCATAATGGGGCCAACGTCCTGACTTTC
CDR3 protein: CASRHNGANVLTF
J gene: TRBJ2-6
D gene: .
clone size: .
V gene: TRBV25-1

CDR3 DNA: TGTGCCAGCAGGAGGGGGGCACGGTACGAGCAGTACTTC
CDR3 protein: CASRRGARYEQYF
J gene: TRBJ2-7
D gene: .
clone size: .
V gene: TRBV6-5

CDR3 DNA: TGCAGTGCCGGGACTATAAACATTCAGTACTTC
CDR3 protein: CSAGTINIQYF
J gene: TRBJ2-4
D gene: TRBD2
clone size: .
V gene: TRBV20-1

CDR3 DNA: TGTGCCAGCAGTTACTCCGCTAGTGTGAACACCGGGGAGCTGTTTTTT
CDR3 protein: CASSYSASVNTGELFF
J gene: TRBJ2-2
D gene: .
clone size: .
V gene: TRBV6-5

CDR3 DNA: TGTGCCAGCAGCGTCTCATCGGTACCGAACACCGGGGAGCTGTTTTTT
CDR3 protein: CASSVSSVPNTGELFF
J gene: TRBJ2-2
D gene: .
clone size: .
V gene: TRBV9

CDR3 DNA: TGCGCCAGCAGCTTCCGGGCCTACACAGATACGCAGTATTTT
CDR3 protein: CASSFRAYTDTQYF
J gene: TRBJ2-3
D gene: .
clone size: once
V gene: TRBV5-1

CDR3 DNA: TGTGCCTGGGCCGGGACTAGCGGGAGGGCGTACGAGCAGTACTTC
CDR3 protein: CAWAGTSGRAYEQYF
J gene: TRBJ2-7
D gene: TRBD2
clone size: .
V gene: TRBV30

CDR3 DNA: TGTGCCAGCAGTTATTCGATCAGGGGGGGGGAGGAGCCCCAGCATTTT
CDR3 protein: CASSYSIRGGEEPQHF
J gene: TRBJ1-5
D gene: TRBD1
clone size: .
V gene: TRBV6-5

CDR3 DNA: TGTGCCACCAGCAGAGACGCTTTCGTCGGGGAGCTGTTTTTT
CDR3 protein: CATSRDAFVGELFF
J gene: TRBJ2-2
D gene: .
clone size: .
V gene: TRBV15

CDR3 DNA: TGTGCCAGCAGCGTGGACAGGGGTTCCTACAATGAGCAGTTCTTC
CDR3 protein: CASSVDRGSYNEQFF
J gene: TRBJ2-1
D gene: TRBD1
clone size: .
V gene: TRBV4-2

CDR3 DNA: TGTGCCAGCTCACCTCAGGACGCACGGATCTCCTACGAGCAGTACTTC
CDR3 protein: CASSPQDARISYEQYF
J gene: TRBJ2-7
D gene: .
clone size: .
V gene: TRBV18

CDR3 DNA: TGTGCCATCAGCCCAGGGGACCAAGAGACCCAGTACTTC
CDR3 protein: CAISPGDQETQYF
J gene: TRBJ2-5
D gene: .
clone size: .
V gene: TRBV10-3

CDR3 DNA: TGTGCCAGTAGTCCCCGCCAGGTGAGCACTGAAGCTTTCTTT
CDR3 protein: CASSPRQVSTEAFF
J gene: TRBJ1-1
D gene: .
clone size: .
V gene: TRBV19

CDR3 DNA: TGCGCCAGCACCAACGATTACACAGGGGCCGTAAGCTCCTACAATGAGCAGTTCTTC
CDR3 protein: CASTNDYTGAVSSYNEQFF
J gene: TRBJ2-1
D gene: TRBD1
clone size: .
V gene: TRBV5-1

CDR3 DNA: TGTGCCAGTAGTATACCAGGGGGCACAGATACGCAGTATTTT
CDR3 protein: CASSIPGGTDTQYF
J gene: TRBJ2-3
D gene: .
clone size: .
V gene: TRBV19

CDR3 DNA: TGCGCCAGCAGCCAAGCGACGGCAAACCCTCTTAACTATGGCTACACCTTC
CDR3 protein: CASSQATANPLNYGYTF
J gene: TRBJ1-2
D gene: .
clone size: .
V gene: TRBV4-1

CDR3 DNA: TGTGCCAGCAGTTACAGGGCCGCCAATCAGCCCCAGCATTTT
CDR3 protein: CASSYRAANQPQHF
J gene: TRBJ1-5
D gene: .
clone size: .
V gene: TRBV6-5

CDR3 DNA: TGTGCCGGGGGATGGGAGTATTCCACTGAAGCTTTCTTT
CDR3 protein: CAGGWEYSTEAFF
J gene: TRBJ1-1
D gene: .
clone size: .
V gene: TRBV5-4

CDR3 DNA: TGTGCCAGCAGTGAAAGGCTAGCGTATTGGTACTTC
CDR3 protein: CASSERLAYWYF
J gene: TRBJ2-7
D gene: .
clone size: .
V gene: TRBV6-1

CDR3 DNA: TGCGCCAGCAGCCAAGAGAATCGCGGGGCCTACAATGAGCAGTTCTTC
CDR3 protein: CASSQENRGAYNEQFF
J gene: TRBJ2-1
D gene: .
clone size: .
V gene: TRBV4-3

CDR3 DNA: TGTGCCAGCTCACAGGGGGCGAACGAAAAACTGTTTTTT
CDR3 protein: CASSQGANEKLFF
J gene: TRBJ1-4
D gene: TRBD1
clone size: .
V gene: TRBV18

CDR3 DNA: TGTGCCAGCCTCCCAGGGGGGCTAGCGGGAGCCAGCTCCTACAATGAGCAGTTCTTC
CDR3 protein: CASLPGGLAGASSYNEQFF
J gene: TRBJ2-1
D gene: TRBD2
clone size: .
V gene: TRBV7-3

CDR3 DNA: TGCGCCAGCAGCTATGGGGCCCTGGACAGGGAAGAGACCCAGTACTTC
CDR3 protein: CASSYGALDREETQYF
J gene: TRBJ2-5
D gene: TRBD1
clone size: .
V gene: TRBV5-1

CDR3 DNA: TGTGCCAGCAGCCGACAGGGGACAGTTGCTTTCTTT
CDR3 protein: CASSRQGTVAFF
J gene: TRBJ1-1
D gene: TRBD1
clone size: .
V gene: TRBV28

CDR3 DNA: TGTGCCAGCAGGCAGGCTCGCGAGCAGTACTTC
CDR3 protein: CASRQAREQYF
J gene: TRBJ2-7
D gene: .
clone size: .
V gene: TRBV28

CDR3 DNA: TGTGCCAGCAGCCAATTGGGGTACGAGCAGTACTTC
CDR3 protein: CASSQLGYEQYF
J gene: TRBJ2-7
D gene: .
clone size: .
V gene: TRBV16